The rows below give T cell receptor beta chains drawn from one sample of a study of cytomegalovirus exposure and HLA in healthy donors. Produced via immunoSEQ multiplex PCR; TCRdb's table is partial and in-frame only. Among about 160,000 clones, approximately 89% were seen once, and the ten largest hold 4% to 4.5%. The sequenced material came from PBMCs. The receptors were gathered from a man aged 18 to 30 in good health and CMV-seropositive. Both conserved end residues are part of each CDR3. A D gene is named only where the DNA matches it firmly. Not every row has a clone size; where given, it reads once, few, many or a size class.

-	TRBV9	-	TRBJ2-7	CASSVSVGAGYEQYF	TGTGCCAGCAGCGTATCGGTGGGGGCAGGCTACGAGCAGTACTTC
-	TRBV10-3	TRBD1	TRBJ2-7	CAISEENRGSYEQYF	TGTGCCATCAGTGAGGAAAACAGGGGTTCTTACGAGCAGTACTTC
-	TRBV5-1	TRBD2	TRBJ2-2	CASRASGRLNTGELFF	TGCGCCAGCAGGGCTAGCGGGAGGCTGAACACCGGGGAGCTGTTTTTT
once	TRBV7-2	TRBD1	TRBJ2-7	CASSLRDRGGHEQYF	TGTGCCAGCAGCTTACGGGACAGGGGTGGCCACGAGCAGTACTTC
-	TRBV2	TRBD1	TRBJ2-3	CASPRTGGTDTQYF	TGTGCCAGCCCGAGGACAGGGGGCACAGATACGCAGTATTTT
few	TRBV4-2	TRBD1	TRBJ1-2	CASSQGDSFNYGYTF	TGTGCCAGCAGCCAAGGGGACAGCTTTAACTATGGCTACACCTTC
-	TRBV7-9	-	TRBJ1-1	CASSYGWGRTEAFF	TGTGCCAGCAGCTACGGATGGGGGAGGACTGAAGCTTTCTTT
-	TRBV29-1	TRBD1	TRBJ2-3	CSVEGQLGTDTQYF	TGCAGCGTAGAGGGACAGCTCGGCACAGATACGCAGTATTTT
-	TRBV10-3	-	TRBJ1-1	CAISTRDGTEAFF	TGTGCCATCAGCACCAGGGATGGCACTGAAGCTTTCTTT
-	TRBV4-1	-	TRBJ2-7	CASSRGTLSNYEQYF	TGCGCCAGCAGCCGTGGGACTCTCTCCAACTACGAGCAGTACTTC
-	TRBV19	TRBD2	TRBJ2-1	CASSIVGRGGNEQFF	TGTGCCAGTAGTATTGTCGGGAGGGGGGGCAATGAGCAGTTCTTC
-	TRBV2	-	TRBJ2-7	CASSELQRRTYEQYF	TGTGCCAGCAGTGAGCTCCAGCGGAGGACCTACGAGCAGTACTTC
once	TRBV4-1	-	TRBJ1-2	CASSQERGRGPWTF	TGCGCCAGCAGCCAAGAGCGGGGACGAGGGCCCTGGACCTTC
-	TRBV9	TRBD2	TRBJ2-3	CASSVELAEMGPTDTQYF	TGTGCCAGCAGCGTAGAACTAGCGGAGATGGGACCCACAGATACGCAGTATTTT
-	TRBV5-1	TRBD2	TRBJ2-2	CASSFSLAGGNTGELFF	TGCGCCAGCAGCTTTTCACTAGCGGGGGGGAACACCGGGGAGCTGTTTTTT
-	TRBV7-9	-	TRBJ1-2	CASSPGAGDYGYTF	TGTGCCAGCAGCCCCGGCGCAGGGGACTATGGCTACACCTTC
-	TRBV18	-	TRBJ1-1	CASSPPLGQNTEAFF	TGTGCCAGCTCACCACCGCTAGGTCAGAACACTGAAGCTTTCTTT
-	TRBV11-3	TRBD2	TRBJ2-2	CASSPAGGSRGTGELFF	TGTGCCAGCAGCCCCGCTGGCGGGAGTAGGGGCACCGGGGAGCTGTTTTTT
once	TRBV2	TRBD1	TRBJ1-1	CASSSGQGSTEAFF	TGTGCCAGCAGTTCGGGACAGGGGAGCACTGAAGCTTTCTTT
-	TRBV29-1	TRBD2	TRBJ2-3	CSVGRTSGNTDTQYF	TGCAGCGTTGGAAGGACTAGCGGAAACACAGATACGCAGTATTTT
-	TRBV5-8	TRBD2	TRBJ2-3	CASSLPRLAVTSTDTQYF	TGTGCCAGCAGCTTGCCCCGACTAGCGGTTACTAGCACAGATACGCAGTATTTT
-	TRBV6-5	TRBD2	TRBJ2-3	CASSYSGLAGDTQYF	TGTGCCAGCAGTTACTCGGGACTAGCAGGAGATACGCAGTATTTT
once	TRBV5-6	TRBD2	TRBJ2-7	CASSGLAGASYEQYF	TGTGCCAGCAGCGGGCTAGCGGGGGCTTCCTACGAGCAGTACTTC
-	TRBV5-4	TRBD2	TRBJ2-5	CASSLGGSGRRETQYF	TGTGCCAGCAGCTTGGGAGGGTCCGGGAGGAGAGAGACCCAGTACTTC
-	TRBV6-6	TRBD2	TRBJ2-5	CASSTRRGGEETQYF	TGTGCCAGCAGCACCCGGCGGGGGGGGGAAGAGACCCAGTACTTC
-	TRBV9	-	TRBJ2-2	CASSVGGAHTGELFF	TGTGCCAGCAGCGTTGGCGGAGCGCACACCGGGGAGCTGTTTTTT
-	TRBV19	-	TRBJ2-7	CASSIVGPRESEQYF	TGTGCCAGTAGTATAGTGGGGCCTCGTGAGTCCGAGCAGTACTTC
-	TRBV25-1	-	TRBJ2-7	CASSPGQPLSYEQYF	TGTGCCAGCAGCCCTGGGCAGCCCCTCTCCTACGAGCAGTACTTC
-	TRBV28	TRBD2	TRBJ2-3	CASSFPLAGLTSSTDTQYF	TGTGCCAGCAGCTTCCCCCTAGCGGGCCTTACCTCTAGCACAGATACGCAGTATTTT
-	TRBV7-8	TRBD1	TRBJ2-1	CASSAQGGTYNEQFF	TGTGCCAGCAGCGCACAGGGGGGTACCTACAATGAGCAGTTCTTC
-	TRBV11-3	TRBD2	TRBJ2-2	CASSTPSGSRNTGELFF	TGTGCCAGCAGCACTCCCAGCGGGAGTCGGAACACCGGGGAGCTGTTTTTT
once	TRBV27	TRBD1	TRBJ2-2	CASTPGTGVTGELFF	TGTGCCAGCACCCCAGGGACAGGGGTGACCGGGGAGCTGTTTTTT
-	TRBV7-8	-	TRBJ2-3	CASSPGGWADTQYF	TGTGCCAGCAGCCCCGGGGGATGGGCAGATACGCAGTATTTT
-	TRBV6-1	TRBD1	TRBJ1-2	CASSEKTGTGDDYTF	TGTGCCAGCAGTGAAAAGACCGGGACAGGGGATGACTACACCTTC
-	TRBV14	TRBD2	TRBJ2-7	CASSPLGTSGPYEQYF	TGTGCCAGCAGCCCGCTCGGGACTAGCGGACCCTACGAGCAGTACTTC
-	TRBV18	-	TRBJ2-4	CASSPQGAGLAKNIQYF	TGTGCCAGCTCACCTCAAGGGGCAGGGCTAGCCAAAAACATTCAGTACTTC
-	TRBV6-6	-	TRBJ1-5	CASGWASNQPQHF	TGTGCCAGCGGATGGGCGAGCAATCAGCCCCAGCATTTT
-	TRBV7-2	-	TRBJ2-7	CASSQGSYEQYF	TGTGCCAGCAGCCAGGGGAGCTACGAGCAGTACTTC
-	TRBV4-2	TRBD2	TRBJ2-7	CASSQEIGLAGMVGDSYEQYF	TGTGCCAGCAGCCAAGAAATCGGACTAGCGGGAATGGTTGGTGACTCCTACGAGCAGTACTTC
-	TRBV5-1	-	TRBJ2-2	CASSLEQTNTGELFF	TGCGCCAGCAGCTTAGAACAGACCAACACCGGGGAGCTGTTTTTT
-	TRBV6-9	-	TRBJ2-4	CASRNQGGASIKNIQYF	TGTGCCAGCAGGAACCAAGGGGGGGCTAGTATAAAAAACATTCAGTACTTC
-	TRBV10-1	TRBD1	TRBJ2-2	CASSRDRNTGELFF	TGCGCCAGCAGTCGGGACAGGAACACCGGGGAGCTGTTTTTT
once	TRBV5-4	TRBD1	TRBJ1-4	CASSRGTGREKLFF	TGTGCCAGCAGCCGTGGGACAGGGAGGGAAAAACTGTTTTTT
once	TRBV19	TRBD1	TRBJ2-7	CASSPGQGTYEQYF	TGTGCCAGTAGTCCGGGACAGGGCACCTACGAGCAGTACTTC
-	TRBV21-1	-	TRBJ2-5	CASSPKNQLKYF	TGTGCCAGCAGCCCAAAGAATCAGTTGAAGTACTTC
-	TRBV29-1	-	TRBJ1-1	CSVDSTEAFF	TGCAGCGTTGACAGCACTGAAGCTTTCTTT
-	TRBV25-1	-	TRBJ1-2	CASSATGSGYGYTF	TGTGCCAGCAGTGCTACAGGGTCCGGCTATGGCTACACCTTC
-	TRBV5-1	-	TRBJ1-5	CASSLGQYSNQPQHF	TGCGCCAGCAGCTTGGGGCAGTATAGCAATCAGCCCCAGCATTTT
-	TRBV14	TRBD1	TRBJ2-1	CASGLQGTQQFF	TGTGCCAGCGGGTTACAGGGGACCCAGCAGTTCTTC
-	TRBV7-8	-	TRBJ2-7	CASSLERVGYEQYF	TGTGCCAGCAGCTTAGAACGGGTAGGCTACGAGCAGTACTTC